The 24 T cell receptor beta chains below all came from one sample that was sequenced in a study of T cell clonotyping in hematopoietic cell transplantation. Sequencing was performed with immunoSEQ multiplex PCR; in TCRdb, only in-frame clones are kept and a portion is missing. The table records about 43,000 clones, approximately 95% of them present only once. Input material: peripheral blood mononuclear cells. These receptors all stem from a man younger than 40 in good health. Some clones in this sample may be carry-over from other donors' samples.

This clone occurred once. The V gene is TRBV10-2, the J gene TRBJ2-7; unclear D gene. The CDR3 sequence is 15 residues long. Germline assignment: CDR1 WSHSY and CDR2 SAAADI. Trimming removed 2 bases from V and 0 bases from J, with 11 bases in between. The DNA of the CDR3 is TGCGCCAGCAGTGAGATAGGCGGTCCCTCCTACGAGCAGTACTTC. It yields the protein CASSEIGGPSYEQYF.

The chain joins TRBV19 to TRBJ2-4, with D uncertain. V was pared by 4 bases and J by 0 bases, with 10 bases between. Germline V lookup: CDR1 LNHDA, CDR2 SQIVND (reference sequence). The CDR3 has 15 amino acids. CDR3 residues: CASSTPLLAKNIQYF. The DNA of the CDR3 is TGTGCCAGTAGTACCCCCCTCTTAGCCAAAAACATTCAGTACTTC.

The J gene is TRBJ1-3, the V gene TRBV7-2; no clear D. Germline loops: CDR1 SGHTA, CDR2 FQGNSA. Trimming removed 2 bases from V and 0 bases from J, with 11 bases in between. The CDR3 covers 16 residues. CDR3 in amino acids: CASSLKVADSGNTIYF. In nucleotides, the CDR3 is TGTGCCAGCAGCTTAAAAGTCGCCGACTCTGGAAACACCATATATTTT. Full variable domain (outside the CDR3, taken from reference TRBV7-2 and TRBJ1-3): GAGVSQSPSNKVTEKGKDVELRCDPISGHTALYWYRQSLGQGLEFLIYFQGNSAPDKSGLPSDRFSAERTGGSVSTLTIQRTQQEDSAVYLCASSLKVADSGNTIYFGEGSWLTVV.

The chain combines TRBV7-9 with TRBJ1-4; D unresolved. Germline CDR1 is SEHNR and CDR2 is FQNEAQ (reference sequence). This CDR3 spans 14 amino acids. V was shortened by 1 base and J by 1 base, with 4 bases between the two germline ends. CDR3 sequence (DNA): TGTGCCAGCAGCTTAGGCGGAACTAATGAAAAACTGTTTTTT. Translated: CASSLGGTNEKLFF. The full variable domain, rest sourced from reference TRBV7-9 and TRBJ1-4, is DTGVSQNPRHKITKRGQNVTFRCDPISEHNRLYWYRQTLGQGPEFLTYFQNEAQLEKSRLLSDRFSAERPKGSFSTLEIQRTEQGDSAMYLCASSLGGTNEKLFFGSGTQLSVL.

The genes are TRBV6-5 and TRBJ1-4; D is undetermined. CDR1 is MNHEY, CDR2 SVGAGI, per germline. The CDR3 totals 14 residues. V was trimmed by 2 bases and J by 6 bases, leaving 10 bases between them. CDR3 DNA: TGTGCCAGCAGTTACACGAGGACGGATGAAAAACTGTTTTTT. Protein product: CASSYTRTDEKLFF.

The chain uses TRBV2 and TRBJ2-1; D is uncertain. The CDR3 runs to 16 residues. Germline lookup yields CDR1 SNHLY and CDR2 FYNNEI. Trimming left V 6 bases short and J 4 bases short, with 19 bases between. The CDR3 here is CASRPRLAASYNEQFF. The CDR3 DNA reads as TGTGCCAGCAGGCCCCGACTGGCAGCTTCGTACAATGAGCAGTTCTTC.

This chain joins TRBV19 and TRBJ2-2, with 8 bases lining up with TRBD1. The CDR3 contains 16 residues. J gave up 1 base and V 5 bases, and 6 bases lay outside the gene matches. CDR1 and CDR2 (germline): LNHDA, SQIVND (reference sequence). The CDR3 here is CASSWPDRENTGELFF. CDR3 DNA: TGTGCCAGTAGTTGGCCGGACAGGGAGAACACCGGGGAGCTGTTTTTT.

The DNA of the CDR3 is TGTGCCAGCAGTCCTAGGGGGGTGGGGAGGGAAAAACTGTTTTTT. It translates to CASSPRGVGREKLFF. The rearrangement joins TRBV6-1 to TRBJ1-4; TRBD1 is a possible D gene (6 bases). This CDR3 contains 15 residues. CDR1 and CDR2 (germline): MNHNS, SASEGT. V was shortened by 5 bases and J by 8 bases, with 18 bases between the two germline ends.

This chain uses TRBV7-6 with TRBJ2-3; no definite D call. V lost 5 bases to trimming and J lost 6 bases, with 6 bases between them. The germline V gene has CDR1 SGHVS and CDR2 FNYEAQ. This CDR3 has 11 residues. The CDR3 DNA is TGTGCCAGCAGCGACCAGGATACGCAGTATTTT. Translation gives CASSDQDTQYF.

The chain recombines TRBV6-6 with TRBJ1-1; no clear D. Deletions cut 2 bases from V and 3 bases from J, with 13 bases between. Germline V gives CDR1 MNHNY, CDR2 SVGAGI (reference sequence). CDR3 length: 15 residues. In nucleotides, the CDR3 is TGTGCCAGCAGTTACCTTGGGCCCGAGGACACTGAAGCTTTCTTT. Its translation: CASSYLGPEDTEAFF.

The rearrangement uses TRBV29-1 and TRBJ2-7; 10 nucleotides agree with TRBD2. The germline gives CDR1 SQVTM, CDR2 ANQGSEA. The CDR3 length is 12 residues. The ends lost 6 bases at V and 4 bases at J; junction bases unmatched: 3. The CDR3 reads CSVRTSGYEQYF. CDR3 DNA: TGCAGCGTGCGGACTAGCGGATACGAGCAGTACTTC.

This clone has just one count. The chain links TRBV13 to TRBJ2-7, with 7 nucleotides matching TRBD2. After removal of 5 bases from V and 1 base from J, the junction contained 5 bases not matched to a gene. CDR1 is PRHDT and CDR2 is FYEKMQ in the germline V gene (reference sequence). The CDR3 spans 14 residues. The CDR3 DNA reads as TGTGCCAGCAGCCTCATCGGGGGGTCCTACGAGCAGTACTTC. This translates into CASSLIGGSYEQYF.

The genes are TRBV5-4 and TRBJ2-3, with TRBD2 matching over 8 bases. Looked up from germline, CDR1 is SGHNT and CDR2 is YYREEE (reference sequence). The CDR3 is made up of 14 amino acids. V gave up 4 bases and J gave up 2 bases; unmatched junction bases: 3. The CDR3 sequence is CASSRLALTDTQYF. DNA for the CDR3: TGTGCCAGCAGCCGACTAGCGCTCACAGATACGCAGTATTTT.

This sequence joins TRBV6-1 and TRBJ2-7, with D hard to call. The germline V gene encodes CDR1 MNHNS and CDR2 SASEGT. The CDR3 sequence is 13 residues long. V was trimmed by 8 bases and J by 7 bases, leaving 18 bases between them. The CDR3 sequence: CASRVTSLGEQYF. CDR3 DNA sequence: TGTGCCAGCCGAGTGACATCCTTGGGGGAGCAGTACTTC.

This clone was detected a few times. V usage is TRBV6-6 and J usage is TRBJ2-7, with D possibly TRBD2 on 6 matching bases. This CDR3 spans 14 amino acids. Germline lookup yields CDR1 MNHNY and CDR2 SVGAGI (reference sequence). Trimming pared 2 bases from V and 2 bases from J, leaving 10 bases between. CDR3 DNA sequence: TGTGCCAGCAGTTACCGGCGGGGCCCCTACGAGCAGTACTTC. Protein sequence: CASSYRRGPYEQYF.

The V gene is TRBV9, the J gene TRBJ2-5; 8 bases agree with TRBD1. Germline CDR1 is SGDLS and CDR2 is YYNGEE. Trimming removed 0 bases from V and 1 base from J; junction bases left unmatched: 8. This CDR3 is 17 amino acids long. Here the CDR3 DNA reads TGTGCCAGCAGCGTAGCTACAGGGGGGACAGGCCAAGAGACCCAGTACTTC. This sequence encodes CASSVATGGTGQETQYF.

The CDR3 loop reads CASSFGGDTDTQYF. For the CDR3, the DNA is TGTGCCAGCAGTTTTGGGGGGGATACAGATACGCAGTATTTT. The V and J genes are TRBV25-1 and TRBJ2-3; 7 positions match TRBD2. This CDR3 is built from 14 residues. The trim removed 5 bases at V and 3 bases at J, leaving 5 bases unmatched. Germline CDR1 MGHDK, CDR2 SYGVNS. The whole variable domain, remainder taken from reference TRBV25-1 and TRBJ2-3, is EADIYQTPRYLVIGTGKKITLECSQTMGHDKMYWYQQDPGMELHLIHYSYGVNSTEKGDLSSESTVSRIRTEHFPLTLESARPSHTSQYLCASSFGGDTDTQYFGPGTRLTVL.

This chain connects TRBV12-5 to TRBJ1-6; 7 bases align to TRBD1. This CDR3 has 14 amino acids. Trimming removed 1 base from V and 9 bases from J; junction bases left unmatched: 3. Germline V gene sequence: CDR1 LGHNT, CDR2 FRNRAP. The CDR3 DNA sequence: TGTGCTAGTGGTTTGGGACAGGGTAGTTCACCCCTCCACTTT. Protein sequence: CASGLGQGSSPLHF.

The chain employs TRBV29-1 and TRBJ1-2; TRBD1 might be the D (6 bases). Trimming took 2 bases from V and 8 from J, leaving 12 bases between them. The CDR3 consists of 12 residues. The germline V gene encodes CDR1 SQVTM and CDR2 ANQGSEA. The CDR3 sequence: CSVELTGWGYTF. DNA for the CDR3: TGCAGCGTTGAACTGACAGGCTGGGGCTACACCTTC.

The chain combines TRBV7-2 with TRBJ2-7, with D possibly TRBD1 on 6 matching bases. V lost 4 bases, J lost 4 bases, and 11 bases lay in between. The CDR3 contains 13 residues. The germline gives CDR1 SGHTA, CDR2 FQGNSA. The CDR3 bases are TGTGCCAGCAGCTCGCAGGGGTGGTACGAGCAGTACTTC. Its translation is CASSSQGWYEQYF.

V gene TRBV4-1 combines with J gene TRBJ2-2; D is perhaps TRBD1 (6 bases). V lost 2 bases, J lost 5 bases, and 15 bases lay in between. The CDR3 totals 16 residues. The germline gives CDR1 MGHRA, CDR2 YSYEKL. The CDR3, as DNA: TGCGCCAGCAGCCAACTCTCACAGGGTCTGACCGGGGAGCTGTTTTTT. Encoded protein: CASSQLSQGLTGELFF.

The chain uses TRBV4-1 and TRBJ1-1; 9 nucleotides align to TRBD1. From germline, CDR1 is MGHRA and CDR2 YSYEKL. V lost 4 bases and J lost 4; bases outside the gene matches: 7. There are 15 residues in the CDR3. The CDR3 region has the DNA TGCGCCAGCAGCCGCGGGGACAGGGAGGGCACTGAAGCTTTCTTT. This sequence encodes CASSRGDREGTEAFF.

The chain is built from TRBV7-3 and TRBJ1-6, with D maybe TRBD1 (5 bases). V lost 2 bases to trimming and J lost 9 bases, with 14 bases between them. The CDR3 sequence is 15 residues long. Germline CDR1 SGHTA, CDR2 FQGTGA. This CDR3 is CASSLGVQGSSPLHF. The CDR3 DNA reads TGTGCCAGCAGCTTAGGCGTCCAGGGTAGTTCACCCCTCCACTTT.

J is TRBJ1-6 and V is TRBV4-1; TRBD1 matches at 11 bases. The junction had 14 bases not matched to a gene; V was cut back by 9 bases and J by 4 bases. Germline lookup yields CDR1 MGHRA and CDR2 YSYEKL. This CDR3 is 18 amino acids long. The CDR3 protein is CASNRGQGADGYNSPLHF. DNA of the CDR3: TGCGCCAGTAACCGTGGACAGGGGGCTGATGGATATAATTCACCCCTCCACTTT.